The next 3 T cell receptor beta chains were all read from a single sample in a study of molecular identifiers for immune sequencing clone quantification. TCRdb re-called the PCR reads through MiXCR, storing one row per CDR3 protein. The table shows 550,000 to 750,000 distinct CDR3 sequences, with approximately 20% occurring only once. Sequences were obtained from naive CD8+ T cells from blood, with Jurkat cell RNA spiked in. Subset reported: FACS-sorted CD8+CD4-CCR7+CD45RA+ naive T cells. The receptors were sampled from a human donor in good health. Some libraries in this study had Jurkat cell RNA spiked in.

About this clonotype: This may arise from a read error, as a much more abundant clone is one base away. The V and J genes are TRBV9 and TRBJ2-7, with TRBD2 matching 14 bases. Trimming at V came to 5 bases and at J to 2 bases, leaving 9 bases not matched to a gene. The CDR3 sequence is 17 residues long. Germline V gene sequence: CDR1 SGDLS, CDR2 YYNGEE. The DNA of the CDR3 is TGTGCCAGCAGGCCTGGGACTAGCGGGAGAAGAACCTACGAGCAGTACTTC. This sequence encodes CASRPGTSGRRTYEQYF.

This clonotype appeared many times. CDR3 DNA: TGTGCCTGGAGTGTTCGGGCCGGAGCTGGAGATACGCAGTATTTT. It yields the protein CAWSVRAGAGDTQYF. The chain couples TRBV30 to TRBJ2-3; the D is unclear. Germline V CDR1 and CDR2: GTSNPN, SVGIG (reference sequence). The CDR3 runs 15 residues. With 0 bases removed from V and 5 bases from J, the gap between germline ends came to 15 bases.

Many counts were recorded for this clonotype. CDR3 nucleotides: TGTGCCAGAGTTGGTTACGAGCAGTACTTC. Its translation is CARVGYEQYF. The chain joins TRBV6-5 to TRBJ2-7; D gene uncertain. Trimming removed 9 bases from V and 4 bases from J, with 7 bases in between. Germline V gives CDR1 MNHEY, CDR2 SVGAGI. This CDR3 is 10 amino acids long.